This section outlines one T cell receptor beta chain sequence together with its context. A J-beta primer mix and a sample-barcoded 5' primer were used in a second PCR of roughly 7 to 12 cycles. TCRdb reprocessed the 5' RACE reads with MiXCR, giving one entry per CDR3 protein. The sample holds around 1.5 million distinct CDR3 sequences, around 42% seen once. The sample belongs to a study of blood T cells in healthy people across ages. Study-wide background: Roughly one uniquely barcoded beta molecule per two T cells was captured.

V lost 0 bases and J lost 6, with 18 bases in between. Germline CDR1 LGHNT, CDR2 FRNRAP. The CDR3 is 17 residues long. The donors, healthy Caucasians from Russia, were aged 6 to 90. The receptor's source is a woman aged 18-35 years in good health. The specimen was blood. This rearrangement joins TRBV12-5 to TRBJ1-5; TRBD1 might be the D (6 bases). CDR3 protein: CASGLVFRGGAIQPQHF. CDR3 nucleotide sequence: TGTGCTAGTGGTTTGGTATTTCGCGGGGGGGCGATTCAGCCCCAGCATTTT.